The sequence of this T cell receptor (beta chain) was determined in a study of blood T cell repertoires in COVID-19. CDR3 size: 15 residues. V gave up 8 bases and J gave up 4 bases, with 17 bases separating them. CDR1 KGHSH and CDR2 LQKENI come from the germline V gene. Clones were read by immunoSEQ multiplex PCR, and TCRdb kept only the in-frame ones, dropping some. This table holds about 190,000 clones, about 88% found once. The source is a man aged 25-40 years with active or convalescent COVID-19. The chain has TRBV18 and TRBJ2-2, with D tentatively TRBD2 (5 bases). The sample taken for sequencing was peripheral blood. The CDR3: CASPPAGLSTGELFF. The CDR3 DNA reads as TGTGCCAGCCCCCCCGCAGGACTCTCCACCGGGGAGCTGTTTTTT.